A selection of T cell receptor gamma chains follows, all from one sample in a study of human gamma delta and Vdelta1 T cells. TCRdb re-called the PCR reads with CATT. The table includes several thousand gamma-chain clones, approximately 42% detected once. Antigen specificity for these receptors is unknown. Sequences were obtained from Vdelta1 gamma-delta T cells from blood grown in culture (DOT cells). These receptors were collected from a human donor in good health. The CDR3 runs from the conserved cysteine through the conserved F or W. Clone size is given for some rows only: seen once, a few or many times, or a class if the clone is expanded.

j_call,v_call,clone_size,cdr3_aa,cdr3_nt
TRGJ1/TRGJ2,TRGV9,few,CALWEVRGPPEGYYKKLF,TGTGCCTTGTGGGAGGTGCGAGGCCCCCCCGAGGGATATTATAAGAAACTCTTT
TRGJP2,TRGV2,.,CATWDGNLAGSDWIKTF,TGTGCCACCTGGGACGGGAATCTAGCAGGTAGTGATTGGATCAAGACGTTT
TRGJP2,TRGV3,.,CATWDRPSDWIKTF,TGTGCCACCTGGGACAGGCCAAGTGATTGGATCAAGACGTTT
TRGJ1/TRGJ2,TRGV4,.,CATWDGPVGDYKKLF,TGTGCCACCTGGGATGGGCCGGTAGGTGATTATAAGAAACTCTTT
TRGJP,TRGV9,few,CALWDPLSELGKKIKVF,TGTGCCTTGTGGGACCCCCTTTCAGAGTTGGGCAAAAAAATCAAGGTATTT
TRGJ1/TRGJ2,TRGV9,.,CALWGRLYKKLF,TGTGCCTTGTGGGGTCGATTGTATAAGAAACTCTTT
TRGJ1/TRGJ2,TRGV9,.,CALWAPGKKLF,TGTGCCTTGTGGGCCCCAGGGAAGAAACTCTTT
TRGJ1/TRGJ2,TRGV9,.,CALWEPGKKLF,TGTGCCTTGTGGGAGCCTGGTAAGAAACTCTTT
TRGJ1/TRGJ2,TRGV10,.,CAAWDSGDYKKLF,TGTGCTGCGTGGGATTCCGGGGATTATAAGAAACTCTTT
TRGJP2,TRGV3,.,CATWDRRQPRDWIKTF,TGTGCCACCTGGGACAGACGTCAACCGCGGGATTGGATCAAGACGTTT
TRGJ1/TRGJ2,TRGV9,few,CALWEVRGNYYKKLF,TGTGCCTTGTGGGAGGTCCGGGGCAATTATTATAAGAAACTCTTT
TRGJ1/TRGJ2,TRGV2,.,CATWDGRGYKKLF,TGTGCCACCTGGGACGGGCGTGGTTATAAGAAACTCTTT
TRGJ1/TRGJ2,TRGV2,medium-sized,CATWDGYYYKKLF,TGTGCCACCTGGGACGGATATTATTATAAGAAACTCTTT
TRGJP2,TRGV5,.,CATWLPYSSDWIKTF,TGTGCCACCTGGCTCCCATATAGTAGTGATTGGATCAAGACGTTT
TRGJ1/TRGJ2,TRGV2,.,CATWDEVCYKKLF,TGTGCCACCTGGGACGAAGTCTGTTATAAGAAACTCTTT
TRGJ1/TRGJ2,TRGV9,few,CALWEVRYKKLF,TGTGCCTTGTGGGAGGTGCGCTATAAGAAACTCTTT
TRGJ1/TRGJ2,TRGV2,.,CATWDGLKKLF,TGTGCCACCTGGGACGGGCTGAAGAAACTCTTT
TRGJ1/TRGJ2,TRGV5,once,CATWDKGRYYKKLF,TGTGCCACCTGGGACAAGGGGCGTTATTATAAGAAACTCTTT
TRGJ1/TRGJ2,TRGV9,medium-sized,CALWEVLYYKKLF,TGTGCCTTGTGGGAGGTGCTTTATTATAAGAAACTCTTT
TRGJP1,TRGV4,.,CATWDGREDTTGWFKIF,TGTGCCACCTGGGATGGGCGGGAAGATACCACTGGTTGGTTCAAGATATTT
TRGJ1/TRGJ2,TRGV9,.,CALWEVPEYKKLF,TGTGCCTTGTGGGAGGTACCCGAATATAAGAAACTCTTT
TRGJP2,TRGV8,few,CATWDYSSDWIKTF,TGTGCCACCTGGGATTATAGTAGTGATTGGATCAAGACGTTT
TRGJP2,TRGV8,few,CATWVSCSDWIKTF,TGTGCCACCTGGGTCTCCTGTAGTGATTGGATCAAGACGTTT
TRGJ1/TRGJ2,TRGV5,.,CATWDRLYYYKKLF,TGTGCCACCTGGGACAGGCTCTATTATTATAAGAAACTCTTT
TRGJP1,TRGV10,few,CAAGRNTTGWFKIF,TGTGCTGCGGGGAGAAATACCACTGGTTGGTTCAAGATATTT
TRGJ1/TRGJ2,TRGV9,.,CALWEVPTDYYKKLF,TGTGCCTTGTGGGAGGTGCCGACCGATTATTATAAGAAACTCTTT
TRGJ1/TRGJ2,TRGV9,medium-sized,CALWEVSWKLF,TGTGCCTTGTGGGAGGTGTCGTGGAAACTCTTT
TRGJ1/TRGJ2,TRGV4,once,CATWDGRLWYYYKKLF,TGTGCCACCTGGGATGGGCGTCTCTGGTATTATTATAAGAAACTCTTT
TRGJ1/TRGJ2,TRGV4,.,CATWESAYKKLF,TGTGCCACCTGGGAGTCTGCCTATAAGAAACTCTTT
TRGJP1,TRGV9,.,CALWEATGWFKIF,TGTGCCTTGTGGGAGGCCACTGGTTGGTTCAAGATATTT
TRGJ1/TRGJ2,TRGV9,.,CAFWNYYKKLF,TGTGCCTTTTGGAATTATTATAAGAAACTCTTT
TRGJP1,TRGV5,few,CATWDRPTTGWFKIF,TGTGCCACCTGGGACAGGCCAACCACTGGTTGGTTCAAGATATTT
TRGJ1/TRGJ2,TRGV4,.,CATWDEFYYKKLF,TGTGCCACCTGGGATGAGTTTTATTATAAGAAACTCTTT
TRGJP2,TRGV3,.,CATWDRPARGDWIKTF,TGTGCCACCTGGGACAGGCCCGCAAGGGGTGATTGGATCAAGACGTTT
TRGJP1,TRGV10,.,CAAWDRFKIF,TGTGCTGCGTGGGATCGGTTCAAGATATTT
TRGJ1/TRGJ2,TRGV4,.,CATWDGPFNYYKKLF,TGTGCCACCTGGGATGGGCCTTTCAATTATTATAAGAAACTCTTT
TRGJ1/TRGJ2,TRGV4,.,CATWEGDYYKKLF,TGTGCCACCTGGGAAGGGGACTATTATAAGAAACTCTTT
TRGJ1/TRGJ2,TRGV9,medium-sized,CALWEVHYYKKLF,TGTGCCTTGTGGGAGGTGCATTATTATAAGAAACTCTTT
TRGJP,TRGV2,.,CATWVEGELGKKIKVF,TGTGCCACCTGGGTCGAGGGAGAGTTGGGCAAAAAAATCAAGGTATTT
TRGJ1/TRGJ2,TRGV9,few,CALWEAPSDKKLF,TGTGCCTTGTGGGAGGCCCCGTCGGATAAGAAACTCTTT
TRGJP2,TRGV5,.,CATWDRRSDWIKTF,TGTGCCACCTGGGACAGACGTAGTGATTGGATCAAGACGTTT
TRGJ1/TRGJ2,TRGV10,.,CAAWVRYYKKLF,TGTGCTGCGTGGGTCCGTTATTATAAGAAACTCTTT
TRGJ1/TRGJ2,TRGV5,few,CATWDRPGRNYKKLF,TGTGCCACCTGGGACAGGCCGGGGAGAAATTATAAGAAACTCTTT
TRGJP2,TRGV2,.,CATWDYNPWIKTF,TGTGCCACCTGGGACTACAACCCGTGGATCAAGACGTTT
TRGJ1/TRGJ2,TRGV3,.,CATWDRPEYKKLF,TGTGCCACCTGGGACAGGCCTGAGTATAAGAAACTCTTT
TRGJP1,TRGV3,.,CATWDNTGWFKIF,TGTGCCACCTGGGATAATACTGGTTGGTTCAAGATATTT
TRGJ1/TRGJ2,TRGV3,.,CATWPYYYKKLF,TGTGCCACCTGGCCCTATTATTATAAGAAACTCTTT
TRGJ1/TRGJ2,TRGV2,.,CATWDGLYQKLF,TGTGCCACCTGGGACGGCCTCTATCAGAAACTCTTT
TRGJ1/TRGJ2,TRGV2,.,CATWDGPEKLF,TGTGCCACCTGGGACGGGCCCGAGAAACTCTTT
TRGJ1/TRGJ2,TRGV2,.,CATWGPYYKKLF,TGTGCCACCTGGGGACCTTATTATAAGAAACTCTTT
TRGJ1/TRGJ2,TRGV10,.,CAAWDFCYKKLF,TGTGCTGCGTGGGATTTTTGTTATAAGAAACTCTTT
TRGJ1/TRGJ2,TRGV5,.,CATWDGAYYKKLF,TGTGCCACCTGGGACGGGGCGTATTATAAGAAACTCTTT
TRGJP2,TRGV4,.,CATWDSPGSSDWIKTF,TGTGCCACCTGGGACAGCCCAGGGAGTAGTGATTGGATCAAGACGTTT
TRGJP1,TRGV4,few,CATWVGRDTTGWFKIF,TGTGCCACCTGGGTTGGACGTGATACCACTGGTTGGTTCAAGATATTT
TRGJP2,TRGV8,.,CATWADWIKTF,TGTGCCACCTGGGCGGATTGGATCAAGACGTTT
TRGJ1/TRGJ2,TRGV5,.,CATWDTSLYKKLF,TGTGCCACCTGGGACACGTCTTTATATAAGAAACTCTTT
TRGJ1/TRGJ2,TRGV9,.,CALWEVHKGKLF,TGTGCCTTGTGGGAGGTACACAAAGGGAAACTCTTT
TRGJ1/TRGJ2,TRGV3,.,CATWDPLGPFVYYKKLF,TGTGCCACCTGGGACCCACTAGGTCCCTTTGTGTATTATAAGAAACTCTTT
TRGJP2,TRGV4,once,CATWGPRTHWIKTF,TGTGCCACCTGGGGTCCCCGAACCCATTGGATCAAGACGTTT
TRGJ1/TRGJ2,TRGV8,few,CATWVRAKKLF,TGTGCCACCTGGGTTCGGGCGAAGAAACTCTTT